The present entry profiles one T cell receptor beta chain with its context. Its antigen is unidentified. Blood was drawn once per donor, and each sample measured roughly 2.5 ml. CDR1 and CDR2 (germline): SGHRS, YFSETQ. The CDR3 has 14 residues. These data come from a study of monozygotic twins with inflammatory bowel disease. Study-wide results and caveats: Immunosuppressive treatment differences may have increased patient repertoire variability.

Per-sample cDNA came from eight separate reactions. Each CDR3 protein gets one entry in TCRdb, which reprocessed the 5' RACE reads and gives no DNA. This sample carries fewer than 450,000 distinct CDR3 sequences, with around 2.6% going to the ten biggest clones. Material for sequencing was blood. This receptor was taken from a human donor with ulcerative colitis or Crohn's disease, or a healthy co-twin of an affected twin (not recorded which). This chain links TRBV5-1 with TRBJ2-3. CDR3 in amino acids: CASSEISSTDTQYF.